This TCR beta chain was obtained from a study of T cell responses to AZD1222 COVID-19 vaccine. Study-wide background: The study pooled second doses at about 4 or about 12 weeks. Study-level results: Spike-wide vaccine-associated CD4 TCRs dominated at 160-218 and 743-854. Unmutated variant regions reportedly attract nearly half of all spike-specific TCRs. Repertoires in all cases were sampled only once the peak T cell response had passed.

Concerning this clone itself: The antigen remains unidentified.

Germline lookup yields CDR1 MNHEY and CDR2 SMNVEV (reference sequence). The CDR3 loop spans 14 amino acids. V was shortened by 4 bases and J by 6 bases, with 15 bases between the two germline ends. Libraries were prepared by immunoSEQ multiplex PCR; TCRdb keeps only in-frame clonotypes and omits some of them. The sample yields approximately 97,000 clones, 84% seen once. The genes are TRBV27 and TRBJ1-2, with D possibly matching TRBD1 (5 bases). The sequence derives from an adult in good health. The sample was peripheral blood, taken on day 0 of AZD1222 vaccination. The chain's CDR3 is CASSSRGGWDGYTF. DNA of the CDR3: TGTGCCAGCAGTTCTAGGGGCGGTTGGGATGGCTACACCTTC.